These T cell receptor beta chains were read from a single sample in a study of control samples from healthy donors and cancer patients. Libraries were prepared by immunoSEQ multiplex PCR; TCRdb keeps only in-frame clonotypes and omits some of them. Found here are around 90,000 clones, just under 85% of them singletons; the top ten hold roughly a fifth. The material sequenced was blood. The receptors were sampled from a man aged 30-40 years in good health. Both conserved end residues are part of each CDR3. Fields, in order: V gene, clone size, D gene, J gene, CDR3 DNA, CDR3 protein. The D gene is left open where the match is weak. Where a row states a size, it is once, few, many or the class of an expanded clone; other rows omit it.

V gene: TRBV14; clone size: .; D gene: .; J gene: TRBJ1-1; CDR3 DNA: TGTGCCAGCAGCCGGGGAATAAACACTGAAGCTTTCTTT; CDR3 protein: CASSRGINTEAFF
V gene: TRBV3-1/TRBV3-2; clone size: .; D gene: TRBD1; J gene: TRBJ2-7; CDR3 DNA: TGTGCCAGCAGCCCGACAGGGTTGTCCTACGAGCAGTACTTC; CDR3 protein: CASSPTGLSYEQYF
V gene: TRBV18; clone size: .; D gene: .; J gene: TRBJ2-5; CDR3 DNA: TGTGCCAGCTCAACGGACAGTGGGGCTCTCGAGACCCAGTACTTC; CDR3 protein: CASSTDSGALETQYF
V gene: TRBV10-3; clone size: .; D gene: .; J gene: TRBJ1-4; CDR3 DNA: TGTGCCATCAGAGGGAACAGGGCGACCGAAGTTGCAACTAATGAAAAACTGTTTTTT; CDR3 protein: CAIRGNRATEVATNEKLFF
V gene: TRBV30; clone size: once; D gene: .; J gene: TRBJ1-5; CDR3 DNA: TGTGCCTGGAGTGCAGGGGTCCTCTTGGTGCCCCAGCATTTT; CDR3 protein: CAWSAGVLLVPQHF
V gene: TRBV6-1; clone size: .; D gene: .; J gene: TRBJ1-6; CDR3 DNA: TGTGCCAGCAGTGACAGAAATAATTCACCCCTCCACTTT; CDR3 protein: CASSDRNNSPLHF
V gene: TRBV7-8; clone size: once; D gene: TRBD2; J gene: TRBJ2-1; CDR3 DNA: TGTGCCAGCACACCCCGCGGGAGCTCCTACAATGAGCAGTTCTTC; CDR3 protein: CASTPRGSSYNEQFF
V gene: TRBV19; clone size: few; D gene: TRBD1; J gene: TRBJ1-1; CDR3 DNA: TGTGCCAGTTTGGACAGGTTAAACACTGAAGCTTTCTTT; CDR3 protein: CASLDRLNTEAFF
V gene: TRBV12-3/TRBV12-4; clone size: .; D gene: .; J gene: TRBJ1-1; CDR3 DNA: TGTGCCAGCAGCCTTACCGGGAACACTGAAGCTTTCTTT; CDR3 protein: CASSLTGNTEAFF
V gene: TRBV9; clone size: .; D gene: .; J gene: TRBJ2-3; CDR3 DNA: TGTGCCAGCAGCCCCCGGGACACCTTAGGGCAAGATACGCAGTATTTT; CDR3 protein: CASSPRDTLGQDTQYF
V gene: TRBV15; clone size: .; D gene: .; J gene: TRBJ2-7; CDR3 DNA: TGTGCCACCAGCAGACCGCCCCCGGGGTACTACGAGCAGTACTTC; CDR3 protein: CATSRPPPGYYEQYF
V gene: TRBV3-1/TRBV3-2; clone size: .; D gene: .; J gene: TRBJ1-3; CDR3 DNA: TGTGCCAGCAGCCATTTAGACACCATATATTTT; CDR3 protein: CASSHLDTIYF
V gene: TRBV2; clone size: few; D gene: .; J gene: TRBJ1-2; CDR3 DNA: TGTGCCAGCAGTGAAAGCCATACCGGCTACACCTTC; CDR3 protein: CASSESHTGYTF
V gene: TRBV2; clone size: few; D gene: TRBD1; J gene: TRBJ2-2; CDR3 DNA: TGTGCCAGCAGACCAGACAGGGACACCGGGGAGCTGTTTTTT; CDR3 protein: CASRPDRDTGELFF
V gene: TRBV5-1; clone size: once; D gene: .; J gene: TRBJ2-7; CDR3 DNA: TGCGCCAGCAGCTTGACAGGACCCAGGGACTACGAGCAGTACTTC; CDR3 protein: CASSLTGPRDYEQYF
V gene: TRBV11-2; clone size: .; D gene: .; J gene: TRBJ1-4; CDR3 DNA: TGTGCCAGCAGCTTAGATCAGGGTCTCCAAAAACTGTTTTTT; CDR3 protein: CASSLDQGLQKLFF
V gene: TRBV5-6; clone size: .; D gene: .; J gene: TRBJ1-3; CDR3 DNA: TGTGCCAGCAGCTTGGATCCCAGCTATTCTGGAAACACCATATATTTT; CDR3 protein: CASSLDPSYSGNTIYF
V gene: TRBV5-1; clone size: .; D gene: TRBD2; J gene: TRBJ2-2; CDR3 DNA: TGCGCCAGCAGTCTAGCGGGGGCAACCGGGGAGCTGTTTTTT; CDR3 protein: CASSLAGATGELFF
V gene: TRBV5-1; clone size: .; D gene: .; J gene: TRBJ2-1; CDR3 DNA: TGCGCCAGCAGCCCGGGGGCTAGCGAGACTGAGCAGTTCTTC; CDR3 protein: CASSPGASETEQFF
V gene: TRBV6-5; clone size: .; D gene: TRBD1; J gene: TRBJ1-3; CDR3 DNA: TGTGCCAGCAGTACAGGGGCTGGAAACACCATATATTTT; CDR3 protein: CASSTGAGNTIYF
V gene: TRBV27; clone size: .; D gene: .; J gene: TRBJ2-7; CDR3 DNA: TGTGCCAGCAGTTTAGGGCCCGGGTACGAGCAGTACTTC; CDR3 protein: CASSLGPGYEQYF
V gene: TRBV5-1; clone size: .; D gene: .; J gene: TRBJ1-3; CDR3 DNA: TGCGCCAGCAGCAGCTCAGGGTATACTCGGGGAAACACCATATATTTT; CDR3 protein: CASSSSGYTRGNTIYF
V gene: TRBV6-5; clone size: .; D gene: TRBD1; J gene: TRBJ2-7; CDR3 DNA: TGTGCCAGCAGTTACACCCCGGGACAGGGAATCTACGAGCAGTACTTC; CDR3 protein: CASSYTPGQGIYEQYF
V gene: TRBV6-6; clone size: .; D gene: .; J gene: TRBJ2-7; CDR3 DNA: TGTGCCAGCAGCCAAGGACGGGCCGACGAGCAGTACTTC; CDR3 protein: CASSQGRADEQYF
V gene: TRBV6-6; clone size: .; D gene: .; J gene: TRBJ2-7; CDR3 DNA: TGTGCCAGCAGTTACGAGGGAGGGGGCGGCTACGAGCAGTACTTC; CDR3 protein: CASSYEGGGGYEQYF
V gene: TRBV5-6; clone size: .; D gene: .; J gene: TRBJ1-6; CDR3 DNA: TGTGCCAGCAGCTTCGGCAGCAATAATTCACCCCTCCACTTT; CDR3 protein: CASSFGSNNSPLHF
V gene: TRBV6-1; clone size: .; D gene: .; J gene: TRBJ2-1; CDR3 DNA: TGTGCCAGCAGTGATTGGCAGGGACAGTTCTTC; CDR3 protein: CASSDWQGQFF
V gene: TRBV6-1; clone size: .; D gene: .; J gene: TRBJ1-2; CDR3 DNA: TGTGCCAGCAGTGAGGGAACTAGCGTCTATGGCTACACCTTC; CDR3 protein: CASSEGTSVYGYTF
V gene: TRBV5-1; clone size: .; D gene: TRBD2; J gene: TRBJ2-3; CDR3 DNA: TGCGCCAGCAGCTTGGGCACTAGCGGGGGCCTTCCGGATACGCAGTATTTT; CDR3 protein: CASSLGTSGGLPDTQYF
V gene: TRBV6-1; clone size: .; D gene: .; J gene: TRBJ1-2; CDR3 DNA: TGTGCCAGCAGTGAATGGGGGGCGAGTGGCTACACCTTC; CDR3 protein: CASSEWGASGYTF
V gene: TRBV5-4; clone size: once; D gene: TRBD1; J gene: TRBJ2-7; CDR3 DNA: TGTGCCAGCACGCGGGACAGGGGACACGAGCAGTACTTC; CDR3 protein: CASTRDRGHEQYF
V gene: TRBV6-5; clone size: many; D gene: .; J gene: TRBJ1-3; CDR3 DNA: TGTGCCAGCCTGGGGTGGACTGGAAACACCATATATTTT; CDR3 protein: CASLGWTGNTIYF
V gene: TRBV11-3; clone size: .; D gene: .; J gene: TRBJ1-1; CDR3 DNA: TGTGCCAGCAGCTTAGACTACGACACTGAAGCTTTCTTT; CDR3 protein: CASSLDYDTEAFF
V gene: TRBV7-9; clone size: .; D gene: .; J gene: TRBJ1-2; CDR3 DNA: TGTGCCAGCAGCCTAGACAGCGGATATGGCTACACCTTC; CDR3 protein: CASSLDSGYGYTF
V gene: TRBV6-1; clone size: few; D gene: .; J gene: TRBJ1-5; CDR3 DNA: TGTGCCAGCAGTGAATATGGGGGGGGAGGTCAGCCCCAGCATTTT; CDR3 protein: CASSEYGGGGQPQHF
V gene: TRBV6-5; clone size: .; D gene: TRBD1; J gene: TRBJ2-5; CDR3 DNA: TGTGCCAGCAGTTACACGGCAGGGGGCTCGGAGACCCAGTACTTC; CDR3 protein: CASSYTAGGSETQYF
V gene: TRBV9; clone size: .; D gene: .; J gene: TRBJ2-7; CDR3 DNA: TGTGCCAGCAGCGTAGGTTCGAGCGTTCTGGTAAACGAGCAGTACTTC; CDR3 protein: CASSVGSSVLVNEQYF
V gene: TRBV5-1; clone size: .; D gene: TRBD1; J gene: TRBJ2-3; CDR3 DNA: TGCGCCAGCAGCTTGGGACAGGGTGAGACAGATACGCAGTATTTT; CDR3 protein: CASSLGQGETDTQYF
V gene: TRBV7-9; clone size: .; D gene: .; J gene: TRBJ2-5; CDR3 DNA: TGTGCCAGCAGTTGGCTGAAAAAAGAGACCCAGTACTTC; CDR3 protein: CASSWLKKETQYF
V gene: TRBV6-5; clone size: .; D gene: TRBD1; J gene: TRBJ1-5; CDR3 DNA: TGTGCCAGCAGTTTGAGCCGGGACAGAAATCAGCCCCAGCATTTT; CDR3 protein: CASSLSRDRNQPQHF